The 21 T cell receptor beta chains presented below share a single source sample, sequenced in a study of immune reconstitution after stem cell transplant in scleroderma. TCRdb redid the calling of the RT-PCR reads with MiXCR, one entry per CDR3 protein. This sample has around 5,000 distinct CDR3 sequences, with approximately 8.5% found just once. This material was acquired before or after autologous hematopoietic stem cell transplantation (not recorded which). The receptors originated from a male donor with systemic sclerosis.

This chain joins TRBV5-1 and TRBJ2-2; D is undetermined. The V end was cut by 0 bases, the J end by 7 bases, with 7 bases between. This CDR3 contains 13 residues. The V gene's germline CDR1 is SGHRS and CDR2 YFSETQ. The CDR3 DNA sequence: TGCGCCAGCAGCTTGGACCTAGTCGGGGAGCTGTTTTTT. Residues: CASSLDLVGELFF. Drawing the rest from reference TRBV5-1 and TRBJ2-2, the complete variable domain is KAGVTQTPRYLIKTRGQQVTLSCSPISGHRSVSWYQQTPGQGLQFLFEYFSETQRNKGNFPGRFSGRQFSNSRSEMNVSTLELGDSALYLCASSLDLVGELFFGEGSRLTVL.

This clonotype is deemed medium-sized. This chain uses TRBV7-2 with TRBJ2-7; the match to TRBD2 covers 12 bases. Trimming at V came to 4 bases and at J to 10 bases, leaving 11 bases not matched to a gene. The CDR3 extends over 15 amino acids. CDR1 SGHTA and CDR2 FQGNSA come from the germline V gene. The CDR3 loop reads CASSSTSGGPRSQYF. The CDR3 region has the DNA TGTGCCAGCAGCTCGACTAGCGGGGGCCCCCGGTCTCAGTACTTC.

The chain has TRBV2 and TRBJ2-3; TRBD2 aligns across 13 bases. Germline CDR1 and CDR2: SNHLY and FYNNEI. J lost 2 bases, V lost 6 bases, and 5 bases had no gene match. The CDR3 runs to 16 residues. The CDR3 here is CASSGLAGEPTDTQYF. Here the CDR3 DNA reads TGTGCCAGCAGCGGACTAGCGGGGGAGCCCACAGATACGCAGTATTTT.

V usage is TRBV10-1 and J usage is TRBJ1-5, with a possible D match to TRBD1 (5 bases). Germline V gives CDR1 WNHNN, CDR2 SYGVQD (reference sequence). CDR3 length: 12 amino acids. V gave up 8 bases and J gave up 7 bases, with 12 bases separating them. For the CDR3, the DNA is TGCGCCAGCGGGAACGGGGGACAGCCCCAGCATTTT. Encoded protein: CASGNGGQPQHF.

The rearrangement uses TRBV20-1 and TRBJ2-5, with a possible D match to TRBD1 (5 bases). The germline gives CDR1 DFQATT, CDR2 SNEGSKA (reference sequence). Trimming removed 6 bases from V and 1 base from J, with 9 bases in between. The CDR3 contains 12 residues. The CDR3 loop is CSAPTAQETQYF. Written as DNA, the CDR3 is TGCAGTGCCCCGACAGCCCAAGAGACCCAGTACTTC.

The CDR3 DNA follows: TGTGCCAGCAGTTTGCTAGCGGGAGAGGTAGATACGCAGTATTTT. Protein sequence: CASSLLAGEVDTQYF. The chain uses TRBV28 and TRBJ2-3; TRBD2 aligns across 10 bases. The germline V gene encodes CDR1 MDHEN and CDR2 SYDVKM. V lost 3 bases and J lost 5; bases outside the gene matches: 5. CDR3 length: 15 amino acids.

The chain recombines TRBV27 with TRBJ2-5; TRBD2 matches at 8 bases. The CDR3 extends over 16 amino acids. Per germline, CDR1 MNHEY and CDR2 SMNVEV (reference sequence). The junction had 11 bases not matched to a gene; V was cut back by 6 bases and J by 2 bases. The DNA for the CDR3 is TGTGCCAGCAGCGAACGGGAAGCGGGGGAACAAGAGACCCAGTACTTC. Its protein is CASSEREAGEQETQYF.

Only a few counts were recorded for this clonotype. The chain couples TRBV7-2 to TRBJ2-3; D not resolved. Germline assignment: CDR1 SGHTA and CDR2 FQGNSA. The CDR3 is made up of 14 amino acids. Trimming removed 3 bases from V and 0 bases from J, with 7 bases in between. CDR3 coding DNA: TGTGCCAGCAGCTTTTTCTCCAGCACAGATACGCAGTATTTT. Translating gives CASSFFSSTDTQYF.

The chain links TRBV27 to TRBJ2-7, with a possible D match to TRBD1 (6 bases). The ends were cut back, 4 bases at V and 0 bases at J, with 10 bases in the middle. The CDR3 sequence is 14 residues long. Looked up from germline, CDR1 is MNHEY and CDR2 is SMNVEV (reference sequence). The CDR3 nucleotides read TGTGCCAGCAGTTGGACAGCCTCCTCCTACGAGCAGTACTTC. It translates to CASSWTASSYEQYF.

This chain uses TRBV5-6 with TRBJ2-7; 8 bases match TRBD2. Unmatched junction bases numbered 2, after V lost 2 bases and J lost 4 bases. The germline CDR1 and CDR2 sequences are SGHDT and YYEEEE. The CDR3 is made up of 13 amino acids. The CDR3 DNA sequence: TGTGCCAGCAGCTTAACTAGCGGATACGAGCAGTACTTC. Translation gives CASSLTSGYEQYF.

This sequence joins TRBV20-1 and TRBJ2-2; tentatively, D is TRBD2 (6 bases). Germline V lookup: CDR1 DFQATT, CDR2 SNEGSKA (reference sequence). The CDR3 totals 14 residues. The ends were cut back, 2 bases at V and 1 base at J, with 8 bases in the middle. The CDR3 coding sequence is TGCAGTGCTAGACCAGCGGGGAACACCGGGGAGCTGTTTTTT. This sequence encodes CSARPAGNTGELFF.

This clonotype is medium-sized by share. The CDR3 sequence: CASSQRGGYEQYF. Written as DNA, the CDR3 is TGTGCCAGCTCACAGCGGGGGGGCTACGAGCAGTACTTC. The chain uses TRBV7-2 and TRBJ2-7, with 10 bases fitting TRBD2. This CDR3 region has 13 residues. Germline V gives CDR1 SGHTA, CDR2 FQGNSA. The V segment lost 8 bases and the J segment 3 bases; nucleotides outside the gene matches: 4.

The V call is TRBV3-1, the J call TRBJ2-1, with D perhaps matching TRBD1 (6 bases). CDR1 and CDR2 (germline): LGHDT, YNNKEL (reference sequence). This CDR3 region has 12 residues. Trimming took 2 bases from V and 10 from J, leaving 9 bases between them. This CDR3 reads CASSQRGREQFF. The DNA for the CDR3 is TGTGCCAGCAGCCAAAGGGGGAGAGAGCAGTTCTTC.

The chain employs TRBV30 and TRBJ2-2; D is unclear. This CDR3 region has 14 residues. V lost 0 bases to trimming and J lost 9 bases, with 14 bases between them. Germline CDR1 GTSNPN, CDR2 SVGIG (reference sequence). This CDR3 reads CAWSVAVDGRELFF. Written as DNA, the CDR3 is TGTGCCTGGAGTGTGGCGGTCGACGGCCGGGAGCTGTTTTTT.

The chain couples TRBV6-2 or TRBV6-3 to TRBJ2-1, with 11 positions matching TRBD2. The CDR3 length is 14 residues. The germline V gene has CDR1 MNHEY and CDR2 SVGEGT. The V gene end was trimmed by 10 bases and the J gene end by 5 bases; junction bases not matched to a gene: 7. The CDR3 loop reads CAIQLAGENNEQFF. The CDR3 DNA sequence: TGTGCCATACAACTAGCGGGGGAAAACAATGAGCAGTTCTTC.

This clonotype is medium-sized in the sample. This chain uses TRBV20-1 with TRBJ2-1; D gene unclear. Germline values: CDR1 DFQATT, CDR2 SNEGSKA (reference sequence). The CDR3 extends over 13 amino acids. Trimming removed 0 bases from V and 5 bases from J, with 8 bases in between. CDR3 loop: CSARERRNNEQFF. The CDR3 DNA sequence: TGCAGTGCTAGAGAGAGACGCAACAATGAGCAGTTCTTC.

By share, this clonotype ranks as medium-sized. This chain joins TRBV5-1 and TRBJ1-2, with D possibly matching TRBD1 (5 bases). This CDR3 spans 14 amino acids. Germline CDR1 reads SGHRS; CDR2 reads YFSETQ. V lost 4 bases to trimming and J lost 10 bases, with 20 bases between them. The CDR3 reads CASSPTDSPKDYTF. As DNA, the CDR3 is TGCGCCAGCAGCCCGACAGACAGCCCAAAAGACTACACCTTC.

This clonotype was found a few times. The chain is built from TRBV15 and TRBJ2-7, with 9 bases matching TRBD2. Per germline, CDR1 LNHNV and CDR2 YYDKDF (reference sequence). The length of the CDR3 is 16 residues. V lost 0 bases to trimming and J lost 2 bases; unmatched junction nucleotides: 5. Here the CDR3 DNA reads TGTGCCACCAGCAGAGATACTAGCGGGTTACCCTACGAGCAGTACTTC. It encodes CATSRDTSGLPYEQYF.

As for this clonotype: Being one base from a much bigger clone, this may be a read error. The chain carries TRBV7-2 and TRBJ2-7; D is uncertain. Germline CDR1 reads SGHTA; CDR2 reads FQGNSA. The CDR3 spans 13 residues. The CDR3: CASSPPSAYEQCF. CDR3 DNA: TGTGCCAGCAGCCCCCCATCGGCCTACGAGCAGTGCTTC. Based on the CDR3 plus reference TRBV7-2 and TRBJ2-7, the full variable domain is GAGVSQSPSNKVTEKGKDVELRCDPISGHTALYWYRQSLGQGLEFLIYFQGNSAPDKSGLPSDRFSAERTGGSVSTLTIQRTQQEDSAVYLCASSPPSAYEQCFGPGTRLTVT.

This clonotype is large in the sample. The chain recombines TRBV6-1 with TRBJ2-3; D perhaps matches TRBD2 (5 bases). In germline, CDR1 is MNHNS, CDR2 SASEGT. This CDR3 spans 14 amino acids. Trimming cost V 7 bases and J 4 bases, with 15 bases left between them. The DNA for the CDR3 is TGTGCCAGCACCCTACTAGTTTCCTCAGATACGCAGTATTTT. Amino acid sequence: CASTLLVSSDTQYF.

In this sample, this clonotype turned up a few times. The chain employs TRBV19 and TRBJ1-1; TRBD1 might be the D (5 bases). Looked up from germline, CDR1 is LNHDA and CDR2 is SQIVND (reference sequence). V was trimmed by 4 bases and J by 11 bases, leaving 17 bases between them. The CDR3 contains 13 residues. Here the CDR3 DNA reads TGTGCCAGTAGTACGGGGACCACGCTAGGCGCTTTCTTT. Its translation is CASSTGTTLGAFF.